This TCR beta chain was captured in a study of blood T cell repertoires in COVID-19. CDR1 is KGHSH and CDR2 is LQKENI in the germline V gene. CDR3 length: 13 residues. Comments on this clone: The junction differs from germline at one of its ends, possibly a read error.

The table came from immunoSEQ multiplex PCR; TCRdb's copy has only in-frame clones and leaves some out. Found here are some 200,000 clones, 80% to 90% of them singletons; the top ten hold roughly 11%. This sequence was found in a woman aged 60 to 75 with COVID-19, enrolled during active disease. Sequences were obtained from peripheral blood. This chain uses TRBV18 with TRBJ2-5; 8 positions agree with TRBD2. The CDR3 DNA sequence: TGTGCCAGCTCCCCACGGGGGGGGCAGGCCCAGTACTTC. It is translated as CASSPRGGQAQYF.